A selection of T cell receptor beta chains follows, all from one sample in a study of T cell responses to AZD1222 COVID-19 vaccine. Data came from immunoSEQ multiplex PCR; TCRdb stores just in-frame clones and leaves some out. Altogether under 150,000 clones are present, around 94% being singletons, with the ten largest covering 9% to 9.5%. The starting material was peripheral blood, obtained 28 days after the second AZD1222 dose. Receptor source: an adult who received the AZD1222 COVID-19 vaccine. Each CDR3 is given with its conserved first and last residue. The order of the fields is V gene, D gene, J gene, clone size, CDR3 length, CDR3 DNA, CDR3 protein. A D gene is named only where the DNA matches it firmly. Clone sizes are given selectively: once, few, many, or a class where the clone is expanded.

TRBV4-2	.	TRBJ1-1	.	14	TGTGCCAGCAGCCGGAGGGGAATGTACACTGAAGCTTTCTTT	CASSRRGMYTEAFF
TRBV4-3	TRBD2	TRBJ2-1	.	18	TGCGCCAGCAGCCTCCTCAGGACTAGCGGGGGGGGATACAATGAGCAGTTCTTC	CASSLLRTSGGGYNEQFF
TRBV6-2/TRBV6-3	.	TRBJ1-1	.	17	TGTGCCAGCAGTTACTCTGGGGCACCATTCGTGGACACTGAAGCTTTCTTT	CASSYSGAPFVDTEAFF
TRBV10-3	.	TRBJ1-2	.	10	TGTGCCATCAGGGGGAGTGGCTACACCTTC	CAIRGSGYTF
TRBV5-6	TRBD1	TRBJ2-7	.	14	TGTGCCAGCAGACCCTTTGACAGGGGCTACGAGCAGTACTTC	CASRPFDRGYEQYF
TRBV3-1/TRBV3-2	.	TRBJ1-2	.	16	TGTGCCAGCAGAAAGATCGGGGGGTTGGATAACTATGGCTACACCTTC	CASRKIGGLDNYGYTF
TRBV5-8	TRBD2	TRBJ2-1	few	15	TGTGCCAGCAGCGCGGGACTAGCGGGAGCGGATGAGCAGTTCTTC	CASSAGLAGADEQFF
TRBV9	TRBD1	TRBJ1-4	.	15	TGTGCCAGCAGCCCAGCCGGGACAGGGAGAGAAAAACTGTTTTTT	CASSPAGTGREKLFF
TRBV18	TRBD1	TRBJ1-1	.	18	TGTGCCAGCTCACCTTACGGACAGGGATCGGCCTCCCACACTGAAGCTTTCTTT	CASSPYGQGSASHTEAFF
TRBV5-5	.	TRBJ1-1	.	15	TGTGCCAGCAGCTTTGGTGGCAGGACTAACACTGAAGCTTTCTTT	CASSFGGRTNTEAFF
TRBV4-1	TRBD2	TRBJ2-1	once	19	TGCGCCAGCAGCCAAGATGCCCCCCTAGCGGGCGGCTCCTACAATGAGCAGTTCTTC	CASSQDAPLAGGSYNEQFF
TRBV28	.	TRBJ1-4	.	11	TGTGCCAGCAGTTACAGGGAAAAACTGTTTTTT	CASSYREKLFF
TRBV6-5	.	TRBJ1-2	.	15	TGTGCCAGCACCACAATCGGGCAGGCCCACTATGGCTACACCTTC	CASTTIGQAHYGYTF
TRBV29-1	.	TRBJ1-1	.	15	TGCAGCGTTGAATACACTGCTTTACGGGGCCCTGAAGCTTTCTTT	CSVEYTALRGPEAFF
TRBV29-1	.	TRBJ2-1	.	15	TGCAGCATCGAGGGGGGCACTGGGCTCTACAATGAGCAGTTCTTC	CSIEGGTGLYNEQFF
TRBV20-1	.	TRBJ1-1	.	9	TGCAGTGCTAGCCCTGAAGCTTTCTTT	CSASPEAFF
TRBV12-3/TRBV12-4	.	TRBJ1-1	.	13	TGTGCCAGCAGCCTACAGATTAACACTGAAGCTTTCTTT	CASSLQINTEAFF
TRBV7-2	.	TRBJ1-2	.	13	TGTGCCAGCAGCCAAGGGAGGGTTGGTGGCTACACCTTC	CASSQGRVGGYTF
TRBV21-1	.	TRBJ1-2	.	15	TGTGCCAGCAGCAAAGCGCTTTCCGGGGGACATGGCTACACCTTC	CASSKALSGGHGYTF
TRBV5-1	.	TRBJ1-1	once	14	TGCGCCAGCAGCTTGGGAGGGGTAAACACTGAAGCTTTCTTT	CASSLGGVNTEAFF
TRBV13	.	TRBJ1-1	.	15	TGTGCCAGCAGCCCCCCTGACTTTGCGAGCACTGAAGCTTTCTTT	CASSPPDFASTEAFF
TRBV5-4	.	TRBJ2-3	.	12	TGTGCCAGCAGCCCAGGGGCAGATACGCAGTATTTT	CASSPGADTQYF
TRBV19	.	TRBJ1-1	few	11	TGTGCCTCCGGCACGGGCGGTGAAGCTTTCTTT	CASGTGGEAFF
TRBV7-9	.	TRBJ1-1	.	14	TGTGCCAGCAGCTTAGCCGCGGGGGCACCCGAAGCTTTCTTT	CASSLAAGAPEAFF